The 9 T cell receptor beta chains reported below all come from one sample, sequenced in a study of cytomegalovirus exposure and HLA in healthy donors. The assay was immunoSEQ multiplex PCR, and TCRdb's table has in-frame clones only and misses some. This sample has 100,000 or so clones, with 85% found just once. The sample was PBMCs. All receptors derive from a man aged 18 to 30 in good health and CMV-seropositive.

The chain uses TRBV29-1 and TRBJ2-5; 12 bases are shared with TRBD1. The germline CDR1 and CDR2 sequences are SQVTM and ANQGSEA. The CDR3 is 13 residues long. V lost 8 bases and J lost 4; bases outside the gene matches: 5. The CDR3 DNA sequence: TGCAGCACAGGGACAGGGGGCGCAGAGACCCAGTACTTC. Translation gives CSTGTGGAETQYF.

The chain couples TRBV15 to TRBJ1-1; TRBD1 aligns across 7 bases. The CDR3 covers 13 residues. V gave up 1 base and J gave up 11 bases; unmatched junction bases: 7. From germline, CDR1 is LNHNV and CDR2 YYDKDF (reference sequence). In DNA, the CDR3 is TGTGCCACCAGCAGAGTAATGGACAGGCGGGCTTTCTTT. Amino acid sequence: CATSRVMDRRAFF.

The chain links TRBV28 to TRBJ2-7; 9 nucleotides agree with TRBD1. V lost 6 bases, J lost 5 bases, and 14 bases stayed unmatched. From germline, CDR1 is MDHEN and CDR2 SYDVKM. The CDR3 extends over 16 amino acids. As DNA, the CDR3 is TGTGCCAGCAGGCCTACCGGGACAGGGAGTTCCCACGAGCAGTACGTC. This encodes CASRPTGTGSSHEQYV.

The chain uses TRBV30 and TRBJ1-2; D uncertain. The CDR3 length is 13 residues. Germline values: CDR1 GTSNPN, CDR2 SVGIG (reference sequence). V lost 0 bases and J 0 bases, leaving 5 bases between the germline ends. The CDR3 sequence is CAWSVQANYGYTF. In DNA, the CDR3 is TGTGCCTGGAGTGTACAAGCTAACTATGGCTACACCTTC.

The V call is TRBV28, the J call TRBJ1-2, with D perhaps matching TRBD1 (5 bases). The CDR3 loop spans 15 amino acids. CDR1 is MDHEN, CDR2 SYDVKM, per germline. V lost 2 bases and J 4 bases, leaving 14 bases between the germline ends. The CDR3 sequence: CASSLPKGLGYGYTF. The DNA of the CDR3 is TGTGCCAGCAGTTTACCGAAGGGGTTAGGCTATGGCTACACCTTC.

The CDR3 coding sequence is TGTGCCAGCAGTTACCAACAGGGCGCCGGGGAGCTGTTTTTT. Its protein is CASSYQQGAGELFF. This chain connects TRBV6-5 to TRBJ2-2; maybe TRBD1 (6 bases). V was trimmed by 2 bases and J by 6 bases, leaving 10 bases between them. Germline-derived CDR1 and CDR2 are MNHEY and SVGAGI. The CDR3 extends over 14 amino acids.

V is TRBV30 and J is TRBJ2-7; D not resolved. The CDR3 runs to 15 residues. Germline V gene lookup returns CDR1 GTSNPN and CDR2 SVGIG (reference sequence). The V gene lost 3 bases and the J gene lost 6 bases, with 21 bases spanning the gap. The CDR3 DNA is TGTGCCTGGAGGGTACTCGGCAGAGAGACTCTCGAGCAGTACTTC. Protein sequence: CAWRVLGRETLEQYF. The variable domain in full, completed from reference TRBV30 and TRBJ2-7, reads SQTIHQWPATLVQPVGSPLSLECTVEGTSNPNLYWYRQAAGRGLQLLFYSVGIGQISSEVPQNLSASRPQDRQFILSSKKLLLSDSGFYLCAWRVLGRETLEQYFGPGTRLTVT.

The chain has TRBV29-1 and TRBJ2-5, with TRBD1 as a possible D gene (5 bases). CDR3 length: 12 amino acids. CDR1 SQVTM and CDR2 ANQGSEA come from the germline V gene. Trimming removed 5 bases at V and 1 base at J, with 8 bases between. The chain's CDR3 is CSVSQGQETQYF. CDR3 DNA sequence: TGCAGCGTTTCCCAGGGCCAAGAGACCCAGTACTTC.

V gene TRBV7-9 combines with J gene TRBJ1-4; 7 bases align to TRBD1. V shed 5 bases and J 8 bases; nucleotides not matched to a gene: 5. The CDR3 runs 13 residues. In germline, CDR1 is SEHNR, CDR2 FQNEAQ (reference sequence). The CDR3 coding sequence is TGTGCCAGCAGCGAGAGGGGGCAGGAAAAACTGTTTTTT. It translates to CASSERGQEKLFF. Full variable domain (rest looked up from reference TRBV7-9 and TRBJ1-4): DTGVSQNPRHKITKRGQNVTFRCDPISEHNRLYWYRQTLGQGPEFLTYFQNEAQLEKSRLLSDRFSAERPKGSFSTLEIQRTEQGDSAMYLCASSERGQEKLFFGSGTQLSVL.